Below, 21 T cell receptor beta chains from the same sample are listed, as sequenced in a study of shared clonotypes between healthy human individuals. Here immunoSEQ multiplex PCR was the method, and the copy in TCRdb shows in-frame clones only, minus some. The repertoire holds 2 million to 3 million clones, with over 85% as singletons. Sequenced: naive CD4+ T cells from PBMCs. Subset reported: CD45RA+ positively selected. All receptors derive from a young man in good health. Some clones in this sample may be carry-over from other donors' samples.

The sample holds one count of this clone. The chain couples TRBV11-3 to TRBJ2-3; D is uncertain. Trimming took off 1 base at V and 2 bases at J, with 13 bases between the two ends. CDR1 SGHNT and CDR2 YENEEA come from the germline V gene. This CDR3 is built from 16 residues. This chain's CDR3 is CASSLGDRVSTDTQYF. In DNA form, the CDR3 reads TGTGCCAGCAGCTTAGGGGATCGGGTATCCACAGATACGCAGTATTTT. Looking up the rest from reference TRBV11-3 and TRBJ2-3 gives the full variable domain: EAGVVQSPRYKIIEKKQPVAFWCNPISGHNTLYWYLQNLGQGPELLIRYENEEAVDDSQLPKDRFSAERLKGVDSTLKIQPAELGDSAVYLCASSLGDRVSTDTQYFGPGTRLTVL.

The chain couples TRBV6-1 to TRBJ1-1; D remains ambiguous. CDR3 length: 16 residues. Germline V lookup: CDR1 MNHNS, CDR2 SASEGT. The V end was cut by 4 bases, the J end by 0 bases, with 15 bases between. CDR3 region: CASSGLWAELNTEAFF. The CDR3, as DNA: TGTGCCAGCAGTGGATTGTGGGCAGAATTGAACACTGAAGCTTTCTTT.

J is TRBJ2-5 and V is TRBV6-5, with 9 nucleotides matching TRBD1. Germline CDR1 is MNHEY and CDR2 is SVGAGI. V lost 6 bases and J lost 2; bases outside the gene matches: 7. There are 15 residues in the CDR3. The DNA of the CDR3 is TGTGCCAGCAGGGATGGACAGGGGCCACAAGAGACCCAGTACTTC. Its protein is CASRDGQGPQETQYF.

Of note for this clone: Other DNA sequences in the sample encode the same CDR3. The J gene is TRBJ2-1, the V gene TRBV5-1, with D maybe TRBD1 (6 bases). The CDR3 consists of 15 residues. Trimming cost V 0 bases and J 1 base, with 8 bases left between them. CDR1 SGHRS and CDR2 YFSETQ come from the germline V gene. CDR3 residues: CASSLAQGSYNEQFF. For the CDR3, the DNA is TGCGCCAGCAGCTTGGCACAGGGATCCTACAATGAGCAGTTCTTC.

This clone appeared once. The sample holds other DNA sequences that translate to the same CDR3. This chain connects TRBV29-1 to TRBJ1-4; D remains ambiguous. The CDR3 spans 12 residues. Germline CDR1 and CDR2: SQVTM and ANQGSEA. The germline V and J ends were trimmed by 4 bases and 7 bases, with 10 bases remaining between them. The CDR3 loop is CSVVSGSEKLFF. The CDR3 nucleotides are TGCAGCGTTGTTTCCGGTAGTGAAAAACTGTTTTTT.

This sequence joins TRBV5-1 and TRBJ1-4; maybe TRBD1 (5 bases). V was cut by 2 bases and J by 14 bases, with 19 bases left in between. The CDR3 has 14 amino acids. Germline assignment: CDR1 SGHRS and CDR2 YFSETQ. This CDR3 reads CASSLRTTDGRLFF. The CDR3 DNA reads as TGCGCCAGCAGCTTACGGACAACCGATGGACGGCTGTTTTTT.

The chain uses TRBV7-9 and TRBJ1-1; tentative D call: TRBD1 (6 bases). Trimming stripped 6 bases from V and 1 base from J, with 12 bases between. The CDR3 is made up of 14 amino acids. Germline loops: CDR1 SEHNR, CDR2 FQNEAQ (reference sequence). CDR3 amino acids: CASSIDRWNTEAFF. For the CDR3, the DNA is TGTGCCAGCAGTATAGACAGGTGGAACACTGAAGCTTTCTTT.

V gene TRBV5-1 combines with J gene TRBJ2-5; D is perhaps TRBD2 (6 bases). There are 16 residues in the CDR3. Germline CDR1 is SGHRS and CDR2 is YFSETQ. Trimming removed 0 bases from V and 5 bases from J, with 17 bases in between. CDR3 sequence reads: CASSLEVGGIGETQYF. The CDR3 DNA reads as TGCGCCAGCAGCTTGGAGGTCGGCGGGATCGGTGAGACCCAGTACTTC.

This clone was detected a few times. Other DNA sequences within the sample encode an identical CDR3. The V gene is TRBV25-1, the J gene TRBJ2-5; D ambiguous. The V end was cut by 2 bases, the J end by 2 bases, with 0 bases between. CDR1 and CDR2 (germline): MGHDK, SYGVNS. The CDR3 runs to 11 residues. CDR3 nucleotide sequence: TGTGCCAGCAGTGAACAAGAGACCCAGTACTTC. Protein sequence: CASSEQETQYF.

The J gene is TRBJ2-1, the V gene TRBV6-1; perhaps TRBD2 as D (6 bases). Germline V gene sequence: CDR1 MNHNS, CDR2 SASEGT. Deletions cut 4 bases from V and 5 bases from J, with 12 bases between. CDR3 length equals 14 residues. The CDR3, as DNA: TGTGCCAGCAGTGGTAGCGGAGCGCACAATGAGCAGTTCTTC. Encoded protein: CASSGSGAHNEQFF.

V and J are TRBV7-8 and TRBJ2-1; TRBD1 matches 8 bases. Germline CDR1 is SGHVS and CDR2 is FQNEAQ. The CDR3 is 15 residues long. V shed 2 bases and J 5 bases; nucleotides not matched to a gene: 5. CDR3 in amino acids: CASSLIRDRHNEQFF. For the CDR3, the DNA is TGTGCCAGCAGCTTAATCCGGGACAGGCACAATGAGCAGTTCTTC.

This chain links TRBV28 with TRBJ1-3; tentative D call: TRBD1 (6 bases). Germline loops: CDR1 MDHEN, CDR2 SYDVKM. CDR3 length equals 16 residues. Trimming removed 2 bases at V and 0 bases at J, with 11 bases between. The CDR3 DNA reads TGTGCCAGCAGTTTAACAGGGTTAGTCTCTGGAAACACCATATATTTT. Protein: CASSLTGLVSGNTIYF.

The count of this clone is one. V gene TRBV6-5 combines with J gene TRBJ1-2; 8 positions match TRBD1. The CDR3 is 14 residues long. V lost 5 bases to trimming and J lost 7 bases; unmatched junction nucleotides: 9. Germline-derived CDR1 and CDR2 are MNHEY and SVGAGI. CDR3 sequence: CASSTRTGPSGYTF. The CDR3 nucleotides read TGTGCCAGCAGTACCCGGACAGGGCCTAGTGGCTACACCTTC.

CDR3 nucleotide sequence: TGTGCCAGCAGCAGAACAGGGAAGCGCACTGAAGCTTTCTTT. It specifies CASSRTGKRTEAFF. The chain joins TRBV5-4 to TRBJ1-1, with D perhaps matching TRBD1 (6 bases). V was shortened by 4 bases and J by 4 bases, with 14 bases between the two germline ends. Germline CDR1 reads SGHNT; CDR2 reads YYREEE (reference sequence). The CDR3 contains 14 residues. Looking up the rest from reference TRBV5-4 and TRBJ1-1 gives the full variable domain: ETGVTQSPTHLIKTRGQQVTLRCSSQSGHNTVSWYQQALGQGPQFIFQYYREEENGRGNFPPRFSGLQFPNYSSELNVNALELDDSALYLCASSRTGKRTEAFFGQGTRLTVV.

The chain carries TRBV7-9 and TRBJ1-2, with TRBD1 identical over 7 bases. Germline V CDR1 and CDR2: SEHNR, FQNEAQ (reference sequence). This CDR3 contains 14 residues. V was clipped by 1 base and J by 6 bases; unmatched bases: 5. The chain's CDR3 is CASSLVGTDDGYTF. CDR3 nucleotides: TGTGCCAGCAGCTTAGTGGGGACAGATGATGGCTACACCTTC.

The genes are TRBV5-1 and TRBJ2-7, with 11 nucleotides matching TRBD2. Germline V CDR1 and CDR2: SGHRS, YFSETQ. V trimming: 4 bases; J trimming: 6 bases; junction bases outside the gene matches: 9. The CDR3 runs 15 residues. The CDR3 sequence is CASSTSGRLVSEQYF. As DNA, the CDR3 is TGCGCCAGCAGCACTAGCGGGAGATTAGTCTCCGAGCAGTACTTC.

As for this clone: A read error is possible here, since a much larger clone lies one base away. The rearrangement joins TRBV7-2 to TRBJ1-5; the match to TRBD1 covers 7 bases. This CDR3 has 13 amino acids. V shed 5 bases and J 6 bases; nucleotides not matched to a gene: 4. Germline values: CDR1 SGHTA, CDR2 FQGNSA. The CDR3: CASSQDRVQPQHF. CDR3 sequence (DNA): TGTGCCAGCAGCCAAGACAGGGTTCAGCCCCAGCATTTT.

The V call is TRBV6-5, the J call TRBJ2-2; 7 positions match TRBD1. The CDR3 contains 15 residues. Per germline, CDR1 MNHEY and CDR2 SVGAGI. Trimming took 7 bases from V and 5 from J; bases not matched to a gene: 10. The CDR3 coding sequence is TGTGCCAGCACCCAAGAGGGGGCTGGGACCGGGGAGCTGTTTTTT. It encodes CASTQEGAGTGELFF.

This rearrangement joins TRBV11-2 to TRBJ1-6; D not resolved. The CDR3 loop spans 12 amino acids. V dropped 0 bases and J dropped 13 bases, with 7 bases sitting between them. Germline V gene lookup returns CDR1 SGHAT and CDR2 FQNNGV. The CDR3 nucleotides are TGTGCCAGCAGCTTAGACCAAGATCCCCTCCACTTT. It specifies CASSLDQDPLHF.

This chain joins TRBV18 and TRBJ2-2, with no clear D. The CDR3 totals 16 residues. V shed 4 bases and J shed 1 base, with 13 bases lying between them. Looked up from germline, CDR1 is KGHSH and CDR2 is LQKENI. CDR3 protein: CASSRRPGVNTGELFF. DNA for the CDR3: TGTGCCAGCTCACGACGACCAGGCGTGAACACCGGGGAGCTGTTTTTT.

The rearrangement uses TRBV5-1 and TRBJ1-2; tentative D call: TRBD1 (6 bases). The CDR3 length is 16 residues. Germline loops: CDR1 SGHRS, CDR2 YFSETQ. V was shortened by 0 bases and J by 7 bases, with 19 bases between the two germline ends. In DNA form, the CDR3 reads TGCGCCAGCAGCTTGGAGTCGACAGGTGTCAGGGGTGGCTACACCTTC. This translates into CASSLESTGVRGGYTF. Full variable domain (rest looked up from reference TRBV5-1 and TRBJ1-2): KAGVTQTPRYLIKTRGQQVTLSCSPISGHRSVSWYQQTPGQGLQFLFEYFSETQRNKGNFPGRFSGRQFSNSRSEMNVSTLELGDSALYLCASSLESTGVRGGYTFGSGTRLTVV.